This T cell receptor beta chain was documented in a study of prognosis after radiotherapy for stage I lung cancer. The wider study: Recruitment took place in Nanjing, China, where patients with stage I non-small cell lung cancer were enrolled between April 2018 and 2019. The study delivered radiotherapy as SBRT in 3 to 5 fractions, with a biologically effective dose of at least 100 Gy. Radiotherapy was followed by distant metastases in a handful of patients, which appeared at a median of roughly seven months; 15 patients showed no significant progression. The study, taken as a whole, reports: Lower Shannon entropy values were found after stereotactic body radiation therapy in patients who developed distant metastases.

V gave up 5 bases and J gave up 0 bases, with 11 bases separating them. The CDR3 has 15 amino acids. This clonotype was observed at least ten times. Its antigen remains unidentified. The genomic DNA TCR beta CDR3 region underwent two rounds of multiplex PCR. Amplification during the initial PCR round employed primers specific to each TRBV and TRBJ gene. TCRdb re-called the multiplex PCR reads with MiXCR, one entry per CDR3 protein. There are 8,500 to 13,000 distinct CDR3 sequences in the sample; 45% to 65% occur only once, and around 7% lies in the top ten. The chain carries TRBV12-3 or TRBV12-4 and TRBJ2-1, with D unclear. The source of this sequence is a donor of 50 years or more with non-small cell lung cancer. Here the sequenced sample was PBMCs, taken before or after stereotactic body radiation therapy (not recorded which). The CDR3 region is CASSKEFRSYNEQFF. As DNA, the CDR3 is TGTGCCAGCAGTAAGGAGTTCCGCTCCTACAATGAGCAGTTCTTC.